Presented here are 13 T cell receptor beta chains from one specimen sequenced in a study of blood T cell repertoires in COVID-19. The data were produced by immunoSEQ multiplex PCR, yet TCRdb's version contains in-frame clones alone and is incomplete. The sample yields about 210,000 clones, just under 85% seen once. The sequenced sample was peripheral blood. The receptors come from a woman aged 45-65 years with active or convalescent COVID-19.

V usage is TRBV5-1 and J usage is TRBJ2-5; TRBD2 aligns across 9 bases. CDR1 is SGHRS, CDR2 YFSETQ, per germline. The V gene end was trimmed by 4 bases and the J gene end by 1 base; junction bases not matched to a gene: 2. The CDR3 spans 14 residues. The CDR3 sequence is CASSPSGAQETQYF. CDR3 bases: TGCGCCAGCAGCCCTAGCGGGGCCCAAGAGACCCAGTACTTC. Full variable domain (missing parts from reference TRBV5-1 and TRBJ2-5): KAGVTQTPRYLIKTRGQQVTLSCSPISGHRSVSWYQQTPGQGLQFLFEYFSETQRNKGNFPGRFSGRQFSNSRSEMNVSTLELGDSALYLCASSPSGAQETQYFGPGTRLLVL.

This chain connects TRBV29-1 to TRBJ2-5; 8 positions agree with TRBD2. The CDR3 is 14 amino acids. Trimming at V came to 7 bases and at J to 4 bases, leaving 11 bases not matched to a gene. The germline V gene encodes CDR1 SQVTM and CDR2 ANQGSEA. The CDR3 DNA reads as TGCAGCGCCACCCGCCTAGCGGGTGGAGAGACCCAGTACTTC. Protein product: CSATRLAGGETQYF.

The J gene is TRBJ2-3, the V gene TRBV5-1; TRBD1 is a possible D gene (6 bases). The CDR3 is 15 amino acids. The germline CDR1 and CDR2 sequences are SGHRS and YFSETQ. V was pared by 2 bases and J by 5 bases, with 15 bases between. The CDR3 loop reads CASSFGDTAIDTQYF. CDR3 nucleotides: TGCGCCAGCAGCTTCGGGGACACTGCCATAGATACGCAGTATTTT.

The J gene is TRBJ2-3, the V gene TRBV19; no firm D call. Germline V gives CDR1 LNHDA, CDR2 SQIVND (reference sequence). Trimming pared 6 bases from V and 2 bases from J, leaving 12 bases between. This CDR3 has 14 residues. This CDR3 reads CASSPSKFTDTQYF. The CDR3 nucleotides are TGTGCCAGTAGCCCGTCTAAGTTCACAGATACGCAGTATTTT.

The V call is TRBV5-1, the J call TRBJ2-3, with TRBD1 identical over 7 bases. J gave up 0 bases and V 2 bases, and 6 bases lay outside the gene matches. CDR1 SGHRS and CDR2 YFSETQ come from the germline V gene. The CDR3 consists of 16 residues. This CDR3 reads CASSFGTASSTDTQYF. Here the CDR3 DNA reads TGCGCCAGCAGCTTCGGGACAGCTTCTAGCACAGATACGCAGTATTTT.

The chain uses TRBV19 and TRBJ2-7, with TRBD2 matching 7 bases. The V gene end was trimmed by 10 bases and the J gene end by 9 bases; junction bases not matched to a gene: 12. The V gene's germline CDR1 is LNHDA and CDR2 SQIVND (reference sequence). The CDR3 has 12 amino acids. The CDR3, as DNA: TGTGCCACCCGGGCGGGGGAGGGTCGGCAGTACTTC. This sequence encodes CATRAGEGRQYF.

The CDR3 DNA follows: TGTGCCAGCTCACGGCCCGGGACTAGCGGGAGGGCTTCCTACGAGCAGTACTTC. It encodes CASSRPGTSGRASYEQYF. The chain links TRBV18 to TRBJ2-7; 16 nucleotides line up with TRBD2. V dropped 4 bases and J dropped 1; count of bases not matched to a gene: 7. There are 18 residues in the CDR3. Looked up from germline, CDR1 is KGHSH and CDR2 is LQKENI.

This clone was counted ten times or more. This CDR3 is CASSGARGGNEQFF. For the CDR3, the DNA is TGTGCCAGCAGCGGCGCCAGGGGTGGTAATGAGCAGTTCTTC. V gene TRBV7-9 combines with J gene TRBJ2-1; D perhaps matches TRBD1 (6 bases). Germline CDR1 reads SEHNR; CDR2 reads FQNEAQ (reference sequence). V lost 5 bases, J lost 7 bases, and 15 bases lay in between. The CDR3 totals 14 residues.

With regard to this clone: A read error may produce the germline difference seen at one junction end. The chain links TRBV10-2 to TRBJ1-6; 7 nucleotides agree with TRBD1. This CDR3 is built from 14 residues. Germline assignment: CDR1 WSHSY and CDR2 SAAADI. The CDR3 spells CATSTGTENSPLHF. As DNA, the CDR3 is TGCGCCACCAGTACCGGGACAGAGAATTCACCCCTCCACTTT.

CDR3 in amino acids: CASSSLAGGPTDTQYF. Here the CDR3 DNA reads TGTGCCAGCAGTTCACTAGCGGGAGGGCCCACAGATACGCAGTATTTT. The rearrangement uses TRBV28 and TRBJ2-3; 13 bases line up with TRBD2. Losses at the gene ends were 4 bases for V and 2 bases for J; bases not matched to a gene: 3. This CDR3 has 16 residues. Germline V gene data show CDR1 as MDHEN and CDR2 as SYDVKM.

The chain recombines TRBV6-5 with TRBJ1-2; D is possibly TRBD1 (5 bases). Trimming took off 7 bases at V and 5 bases at J, with 11 bases between the two ends. The CDR3 loop spans 12 amino acids. From germline, CDR1 is MNHEY and CDR2 SVGAGI. The CDR3 coding sequence is TGTGCCAGCACAAGATCAGGGTATGGCTACACCTTC. This encodes CASTRSGYGYTF.

The chain employs TRBV5-1 and TRBJ1-2, with 9 bases matching TRBD1. In germline, CDR1 is SGHRS, CDR2 YFSETQ. The junction had 4 bases not matched to a gene; V was cut back by 0 bases and J by 4 bases. The CDR3 contains 15 residues. In nucleotides, the CDR3 is TGCGCCAGCAGCTTGGATTGGGACAGGGCCTATGGCTACACCTTC. This encodes CASSLDWDRAYGYTF.

This rearrangement joins TRBV6-5 to TRBJ1-3; 10 positions agree with TRBD1. Germline V gives CDR1 MNHEY, CDR2 SVGAGI. The CDR3 is 16 residues long. V was pared by 0 bases and J by 2 bases, with 1 base of the junction left unmatched. The CDR3 reads CASSYSGTGAGNTIYF. Here the CDR3 DNA reads TGTGCCAGCAGTTACTCCGGGACAGGGGCTGGAAACACCATATATTTT.